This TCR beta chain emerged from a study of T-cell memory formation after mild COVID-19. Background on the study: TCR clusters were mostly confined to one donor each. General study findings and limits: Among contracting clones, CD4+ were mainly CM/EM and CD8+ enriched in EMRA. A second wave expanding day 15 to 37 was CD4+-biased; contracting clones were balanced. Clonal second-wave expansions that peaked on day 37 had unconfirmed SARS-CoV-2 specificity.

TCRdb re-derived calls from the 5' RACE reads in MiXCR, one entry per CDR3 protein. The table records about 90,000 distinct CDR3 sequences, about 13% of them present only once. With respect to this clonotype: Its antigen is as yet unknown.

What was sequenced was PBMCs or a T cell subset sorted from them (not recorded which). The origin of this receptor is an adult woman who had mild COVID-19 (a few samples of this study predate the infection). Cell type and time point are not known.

This CDR3 reads CASKGLGLYNEQFF. DNA of the CDR3: TGCGCCAGCAAGGGACTGGGGCTGTACAATGAGCAGTTCTTC. The rearrangement uses TRBV5-1 and TRBJ2-1, with TRBD2 as a possible D gene (6 bases). The germline gives CDR1 SGHRS, CDR2 YFSETQ. Trimming took off 6 bases at V and 4 bases at J, with 14 bases between the two ends. The CDR3 is 14 residues long.